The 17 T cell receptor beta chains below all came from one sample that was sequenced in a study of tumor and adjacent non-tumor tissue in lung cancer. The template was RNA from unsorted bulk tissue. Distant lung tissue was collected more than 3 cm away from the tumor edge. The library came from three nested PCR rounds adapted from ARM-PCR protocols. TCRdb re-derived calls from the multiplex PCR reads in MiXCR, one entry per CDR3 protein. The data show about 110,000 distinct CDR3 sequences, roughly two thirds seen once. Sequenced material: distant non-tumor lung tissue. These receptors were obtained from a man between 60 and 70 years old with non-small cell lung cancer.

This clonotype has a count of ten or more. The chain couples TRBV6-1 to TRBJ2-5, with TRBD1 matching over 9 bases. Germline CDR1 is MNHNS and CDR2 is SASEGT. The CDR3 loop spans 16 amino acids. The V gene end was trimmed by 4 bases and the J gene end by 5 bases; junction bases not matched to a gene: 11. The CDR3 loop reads CASSGESGTGRETQYF. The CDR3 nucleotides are TGTGCCAGCAGTGGCGAGTCAGGGACAGGGAGGGAGACCCAGTACTTC.

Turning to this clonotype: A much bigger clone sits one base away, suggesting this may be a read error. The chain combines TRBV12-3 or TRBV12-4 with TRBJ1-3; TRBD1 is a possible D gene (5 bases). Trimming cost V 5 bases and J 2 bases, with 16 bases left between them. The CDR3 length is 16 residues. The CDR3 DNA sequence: TGTGCCAGCAGTCCCGAGACAGAGTTTACTGGAAACACCATATATTTT. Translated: CASSPETEFTGNTIYF.

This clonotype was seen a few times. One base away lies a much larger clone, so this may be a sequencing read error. CDR3 coding DNA: TGCAGCGCGACTATCGGCACAGATACGCAGTATTTT. Residues: CSATIGTDTQYF. The rearrangement uses TRBV29-1 and TRBJ2-3; D may be TRBD2 (5 bases). The V gene's germline CDR1 is SQVTM and CDR2 ANQGSEA. V was shortened by 7 bases and J by 1 base, with 9 bases between the two germline ends. The CDR3 runs to 12 residues.

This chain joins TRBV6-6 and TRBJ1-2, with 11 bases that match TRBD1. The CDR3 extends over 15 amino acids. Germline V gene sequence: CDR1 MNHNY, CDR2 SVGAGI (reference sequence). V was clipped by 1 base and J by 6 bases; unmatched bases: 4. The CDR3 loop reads CASSYFWTGGNGYTF. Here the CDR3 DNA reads TGTGCCAGCAGTTACTTCTGGACAGGGGGCAATGGCTACACCTTC.

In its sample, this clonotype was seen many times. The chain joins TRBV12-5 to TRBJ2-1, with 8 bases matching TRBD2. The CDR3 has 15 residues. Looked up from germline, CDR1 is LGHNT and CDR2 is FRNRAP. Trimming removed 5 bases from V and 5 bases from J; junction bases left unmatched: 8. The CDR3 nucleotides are TGTGCTAGTGGTCGGGGGGGAATACTGGACAATGAGCAGTTCTTC. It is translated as CASGRGGILDNEQFF. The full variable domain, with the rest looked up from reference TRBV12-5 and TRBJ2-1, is DARVTQTPRHKVTEMGQEVTMRCQPILGHNTVFWYRQTMMQGLELLAYFRNRAPLDDSGMPKDRFSAEMPDATLATLKIQPSEPRDSAVYFCASGRGGILDNEQFFGPGTRLTVL.

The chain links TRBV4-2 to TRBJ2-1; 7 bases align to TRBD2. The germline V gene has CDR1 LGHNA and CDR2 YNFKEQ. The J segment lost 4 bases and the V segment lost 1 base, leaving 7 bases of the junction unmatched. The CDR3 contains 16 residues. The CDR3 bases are TGTGCCAGCAGCCAAGTAGGCGGGAGTTGGTACAATGAGCAGTTCTTC. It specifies CASSQVGGSWYNEQFF.

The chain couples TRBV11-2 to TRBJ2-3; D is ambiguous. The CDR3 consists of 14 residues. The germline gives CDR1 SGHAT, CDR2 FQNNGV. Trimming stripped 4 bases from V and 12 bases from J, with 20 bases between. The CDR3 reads CASSCRTSTATQYF. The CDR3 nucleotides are TGTGCCAGCAGCTGCCGGACCTCTACGGCTACACAGTATTTT.

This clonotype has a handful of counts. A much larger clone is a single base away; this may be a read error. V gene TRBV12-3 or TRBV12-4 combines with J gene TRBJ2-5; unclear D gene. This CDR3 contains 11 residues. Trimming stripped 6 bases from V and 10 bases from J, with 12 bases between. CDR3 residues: CASSLDVVQYF. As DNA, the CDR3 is TGTGCCAGCAGCCTTGATGTGGTCCAGTACTTC.

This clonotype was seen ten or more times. CDR3 DNA: TGTGCCAGCAGCTTGCTAACGAACACCGGGGAGCTGTTTTTT. It codes for CASSLLTNTGELFF. The chain combines TRBV7-9 with TRBJ2-2; D uncertain. V lost 3 bases, J lost 0 bases, and 5 bases lay in between. Germline assignment: CDR1 SEHNR and CDR2 FQNEAQ (reference sequence). The CDR3 sequence is 14 residues long.

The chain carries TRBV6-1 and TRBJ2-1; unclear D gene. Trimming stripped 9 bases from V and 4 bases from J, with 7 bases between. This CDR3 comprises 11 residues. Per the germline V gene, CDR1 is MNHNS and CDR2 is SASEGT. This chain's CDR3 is CASMIYNEQFF. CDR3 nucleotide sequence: TGTGCCAGTATGATATACAATGAGCAGTTCTTC.

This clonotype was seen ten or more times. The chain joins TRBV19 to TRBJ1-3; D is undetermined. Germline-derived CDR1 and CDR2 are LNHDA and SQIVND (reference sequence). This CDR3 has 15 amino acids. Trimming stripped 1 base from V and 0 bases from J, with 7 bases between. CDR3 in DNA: TGTGCCAGTAGTATAGGATTCAACTCTGGAAACACCATATATTTT. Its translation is CASSIGFNSGNTIYF. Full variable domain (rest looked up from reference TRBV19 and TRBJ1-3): DGGITQSPKYLFRKEGQNVTLSCEQNLNHDAMYWYRQDPGQGLRLIYYSQIVNDFQKGDIAEGYSVSREKKESFPLTVTSAQKNPTAFYLCASSIGFNSGNTIYFGEGSWLTVV.

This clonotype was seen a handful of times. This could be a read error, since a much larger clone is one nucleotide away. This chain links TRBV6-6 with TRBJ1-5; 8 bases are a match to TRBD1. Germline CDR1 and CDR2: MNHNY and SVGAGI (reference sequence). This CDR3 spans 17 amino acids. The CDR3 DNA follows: TGTACCAGCAGTTCCGGGACAGGTGTTAATAGCAATCAGCCCCAGCATTTT. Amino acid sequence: CTSSSGTGVNSNQPQHF.

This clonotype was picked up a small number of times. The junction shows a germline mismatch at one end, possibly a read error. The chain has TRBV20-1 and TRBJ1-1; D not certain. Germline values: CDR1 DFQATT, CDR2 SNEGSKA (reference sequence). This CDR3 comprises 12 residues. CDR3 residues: CSTREFNTEAFF. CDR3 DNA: TGCAGTACTAGAGAGTTTAACACTGAAGCTTTCTTT.

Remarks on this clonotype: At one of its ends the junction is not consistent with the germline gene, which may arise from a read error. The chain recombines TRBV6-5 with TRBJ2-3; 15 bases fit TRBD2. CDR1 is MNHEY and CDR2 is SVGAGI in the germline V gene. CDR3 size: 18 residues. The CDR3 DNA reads TGTGTCAGCAGTTACGGGACTAGCGGGGGGCGGGTCACAGATACACAGTATTTT. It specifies CVSSYGTSGGRVTDTQYF.

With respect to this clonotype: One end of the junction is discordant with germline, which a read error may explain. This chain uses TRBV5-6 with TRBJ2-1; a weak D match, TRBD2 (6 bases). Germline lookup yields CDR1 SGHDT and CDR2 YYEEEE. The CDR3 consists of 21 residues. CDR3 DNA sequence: TGTGCCAACAGCTACGGGTTTAGGGGCCGAATTCGGAGGGAGTGGAACAATGAGCAGTTCTTC. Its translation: CANSYGFRGRIRREWNNEQFF. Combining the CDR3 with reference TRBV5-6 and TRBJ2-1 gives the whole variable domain DAGVTQSPTHLIKTRGQQVTLRCSPKSGHDTVSWYQQALGQGPQFIFQYYEEEERQRGNFPDRFSGHQFPNYSSELNVNALLLGDSALYLCANSYGFRGRIRREWNNEQFFGPGTRLTVL.

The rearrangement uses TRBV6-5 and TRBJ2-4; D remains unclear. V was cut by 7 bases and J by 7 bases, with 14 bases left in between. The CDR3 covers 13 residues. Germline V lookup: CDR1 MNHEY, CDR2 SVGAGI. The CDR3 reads CASIPSLGNIQYF. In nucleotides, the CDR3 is TGTGCCAGCATACCCTCCTTGGGGAACATTCAGTACTTC.

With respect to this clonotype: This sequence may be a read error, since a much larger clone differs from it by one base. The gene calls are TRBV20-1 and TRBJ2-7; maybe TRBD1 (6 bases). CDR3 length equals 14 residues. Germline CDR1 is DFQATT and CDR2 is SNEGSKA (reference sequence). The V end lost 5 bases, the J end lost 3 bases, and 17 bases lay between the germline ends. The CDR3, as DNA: TGCAGTGCTGCTCTCACTGGACAGAACTACGAGCAGTACTTC. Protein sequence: CSAALTGQNYEQYF.